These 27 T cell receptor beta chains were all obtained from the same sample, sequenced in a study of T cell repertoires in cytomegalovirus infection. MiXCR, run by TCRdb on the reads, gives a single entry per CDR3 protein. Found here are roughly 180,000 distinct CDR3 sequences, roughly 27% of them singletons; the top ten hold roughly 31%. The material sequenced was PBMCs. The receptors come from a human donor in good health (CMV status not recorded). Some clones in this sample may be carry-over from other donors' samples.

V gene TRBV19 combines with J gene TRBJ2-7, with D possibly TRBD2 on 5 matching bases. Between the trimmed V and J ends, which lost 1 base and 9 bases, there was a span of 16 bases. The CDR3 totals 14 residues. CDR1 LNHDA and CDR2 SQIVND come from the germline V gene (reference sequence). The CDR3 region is CASSIVGLPGWQYF. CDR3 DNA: TGTGCCAGTAGTATAGTAGGACTCCCCGGCTGGCAGTACTTC.

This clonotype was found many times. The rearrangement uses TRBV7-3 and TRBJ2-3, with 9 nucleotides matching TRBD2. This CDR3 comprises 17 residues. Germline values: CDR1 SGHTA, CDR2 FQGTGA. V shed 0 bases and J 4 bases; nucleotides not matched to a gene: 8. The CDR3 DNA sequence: TGTGCCAGCAGCTTAACGGTTAGCGGGGGCGGGGCAGATACGCAGTATTTT. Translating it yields CASSLTVSGGGADTQYF.

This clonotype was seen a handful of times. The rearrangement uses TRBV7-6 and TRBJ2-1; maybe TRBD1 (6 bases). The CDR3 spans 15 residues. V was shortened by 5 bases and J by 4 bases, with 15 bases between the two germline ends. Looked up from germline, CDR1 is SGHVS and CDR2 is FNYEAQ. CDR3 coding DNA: TGTGCCAGCAGCCCTTTACCCGACAGGTACAATGAGCAGTTCTTC. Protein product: CASSPLPDRYNEQFF.

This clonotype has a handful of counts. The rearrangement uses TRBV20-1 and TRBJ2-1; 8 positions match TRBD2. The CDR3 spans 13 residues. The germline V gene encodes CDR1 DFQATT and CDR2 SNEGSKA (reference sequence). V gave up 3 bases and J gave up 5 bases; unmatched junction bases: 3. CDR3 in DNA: TGCAGTGCTAGCGGGGGGGTGAACAATGAGCAGTTCTTC. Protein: CSASGGVNNEQFF.

The CDR3 sequence: CSASTGGDYGYTF. DNA of the CDR3: TGCAGTGCTAGTACTGGGGGCGACTATGGCTACACCTTC. The chain recombines TRBV20-1 with TRBJ1-2, with D possibly being TRBD1 (6 bases). Trimming cost V 3 bases and J 3 bases, with 11 bases left between them. Germline V gives CDR1 DFQATT, CDR2 SNEGSKA (reference sequence). The CDR3 is 13 amino acids.

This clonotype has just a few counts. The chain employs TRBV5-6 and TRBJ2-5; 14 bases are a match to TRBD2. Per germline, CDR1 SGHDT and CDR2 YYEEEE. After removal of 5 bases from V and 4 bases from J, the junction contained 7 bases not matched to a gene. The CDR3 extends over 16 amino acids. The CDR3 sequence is CASRVTSGGEGETQYF. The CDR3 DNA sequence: TGTGCCAGCAGGGTGACTAGCGGGGGGGAAGGAGAGACCCAGTACTTC.

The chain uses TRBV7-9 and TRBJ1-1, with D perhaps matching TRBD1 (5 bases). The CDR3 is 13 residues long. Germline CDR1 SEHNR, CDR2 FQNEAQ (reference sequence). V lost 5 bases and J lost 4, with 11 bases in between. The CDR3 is CASSMGLGTEAFF. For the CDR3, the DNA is TGTGCCAGCAGCATGGGACTGGGCACTGAAGCTTTCTTT.

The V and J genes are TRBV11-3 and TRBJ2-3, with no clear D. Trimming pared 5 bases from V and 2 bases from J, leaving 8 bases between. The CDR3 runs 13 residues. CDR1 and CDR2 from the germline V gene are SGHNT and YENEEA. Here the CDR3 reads CASSPGITDTQYF. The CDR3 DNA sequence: TGTGCCAGCAGCCCCGGAATCACAGATACGCAGTATTTT. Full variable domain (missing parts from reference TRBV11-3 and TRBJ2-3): EAGVVQSPRYKIIEKKQPVAFWCNPISGHNTLYWYLQNLGQGPELLIRYENEEAVDDSQLPKDRFSAERLKGVDSTLKIQPAELGDSAVYLCASSPGITDTQYFGPGTRLTVL.

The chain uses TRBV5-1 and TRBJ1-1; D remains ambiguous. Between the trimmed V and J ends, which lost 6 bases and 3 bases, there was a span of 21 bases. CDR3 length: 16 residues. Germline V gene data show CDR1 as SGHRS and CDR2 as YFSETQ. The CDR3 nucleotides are TGCGCCAGCACCACCGGGTCCCTCGGGTTTGACACTGAAGCTTTCTTT. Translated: CASTTGSLGFDTEAFF.

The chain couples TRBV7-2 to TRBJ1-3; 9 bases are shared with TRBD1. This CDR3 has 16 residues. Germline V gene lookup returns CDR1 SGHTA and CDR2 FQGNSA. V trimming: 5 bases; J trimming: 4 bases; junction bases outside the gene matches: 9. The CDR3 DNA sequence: TGTGCCAGCAGCGCAGAACAGGGGGCGGGGGGAAACACCATATATTTT. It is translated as CASSAEQGAGGNTIYF. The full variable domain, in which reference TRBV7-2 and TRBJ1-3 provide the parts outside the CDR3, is GAGVSQSPSNKVTEKGKDVELRCDPISGHTALYWYRQSLGQGLEFLIYFQGNSAPDKSGLPSDRFSAERTGGSVSTLTIQRTQQEDSAVYLCASSAEQGAGGNTIYFGEGSWLTVV.

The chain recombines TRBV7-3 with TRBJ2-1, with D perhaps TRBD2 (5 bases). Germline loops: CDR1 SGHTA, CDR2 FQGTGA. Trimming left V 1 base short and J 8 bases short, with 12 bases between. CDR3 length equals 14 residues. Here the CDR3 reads CASSLSGGSHEQFF. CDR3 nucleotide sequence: TGTGCCAGCAGCTTAAGTGGAGGCTCCCATGAGCAGTTCTTC.

The CDR3: CASSNSVSGEQYF. CDR3 DNA: TGTGCCAGCAGCAACAGCGTATCGGGAGAGCAGTACTTC. The J gene is TRBJ2-7, the V gene TRBV7-2; tentatively, D is TRBD2 (5 bases). This CDR3 comprises 13 residues. V dropped 5 bases and J dropped 7 bases, with 15 bases sitting between them. The germline V gene has CDR1 SGHTA and CDR2 FQGNSA. Looking up the rest from reference TRBV7-2 and TRBJ2-7 gives the full variable domain: GAGVSQSPSNKVTEKGKDVELRCDPISGHTALYWYRQSLGQGLEFLIYFQGNSAPDKSGLPSDRFSAERTGGSVSTLTIQRTQQEDSAVYLCASSNSVSGEQYFGPGTRLTVT.

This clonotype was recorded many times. CDR3 DNA: TGTGCCAGCAGTTCGCGGGTAGGACAAAGCCTCGAGCAGTTCTTC. Translating gives CASSSRVGQSLEQFF. The genes are TRBV7-2 and TRBJ2-1; D may match TRBD1 or TRBD2 (5 bases each). The CDR3 is 15 amino acids. Trimming stripped 6 bases from V and 10 bases from J, with 22 bases between. Germline V lookup: CDR1 SGHTA, CDR2 FQGNSA.

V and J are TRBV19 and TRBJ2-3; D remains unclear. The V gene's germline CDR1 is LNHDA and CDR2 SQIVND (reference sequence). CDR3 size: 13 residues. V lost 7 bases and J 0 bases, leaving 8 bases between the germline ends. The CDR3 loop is CASTFASTDTQYF. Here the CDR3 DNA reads TGTGCCAGTACGTTCGCTAGCACAGATACGCAGTATTTT.

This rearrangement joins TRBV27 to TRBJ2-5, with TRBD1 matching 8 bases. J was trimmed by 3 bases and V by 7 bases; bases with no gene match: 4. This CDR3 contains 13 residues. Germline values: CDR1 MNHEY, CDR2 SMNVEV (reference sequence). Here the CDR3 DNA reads TGTGCCAGCACAGGGACAGGTGAAGAGACCCAGTACTTC. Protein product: CASTGTGEETQYF.

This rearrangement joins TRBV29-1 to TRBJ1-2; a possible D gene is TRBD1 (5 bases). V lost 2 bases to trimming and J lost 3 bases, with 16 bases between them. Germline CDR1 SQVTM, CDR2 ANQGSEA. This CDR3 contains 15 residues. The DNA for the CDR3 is TGCAGCGTTGAATGGGGGACTCCCGCCGACTATGGCTACACCTTC. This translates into CSVEWGTPADYGYTF.

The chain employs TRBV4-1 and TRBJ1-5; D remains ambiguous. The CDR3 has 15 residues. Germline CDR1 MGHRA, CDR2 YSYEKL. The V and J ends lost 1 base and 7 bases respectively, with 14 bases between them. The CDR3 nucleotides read TGCGCCAGCAGCCAAGCACTGGGTTCGCAGCAGCCCCAGCATTTT. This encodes CASSQALGSQQPQHF.

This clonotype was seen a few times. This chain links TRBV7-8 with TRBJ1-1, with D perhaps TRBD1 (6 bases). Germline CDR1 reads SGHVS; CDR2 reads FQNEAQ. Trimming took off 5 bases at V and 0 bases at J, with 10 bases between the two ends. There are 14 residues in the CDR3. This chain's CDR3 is CASSTEGVNTEAFF. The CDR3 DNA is TGTGCCAGCAGCACCGAGGGGGTGAACACTGAAGCTTTCTTT. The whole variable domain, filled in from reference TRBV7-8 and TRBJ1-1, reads GAGVSQSPRYKVAKRGQDVALRCDPISGHVSLFWYQQALGQGPEFLTYFQNEAQLDKSGLPSDRFFAERPEGSVSTLKIQRTQQEDSAVYLCASSTEGVNTEAFFGQGTRLTVV.

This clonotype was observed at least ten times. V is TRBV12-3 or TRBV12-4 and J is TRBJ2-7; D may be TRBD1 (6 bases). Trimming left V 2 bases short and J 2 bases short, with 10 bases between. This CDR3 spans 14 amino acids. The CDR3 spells CASSLLGGTYEQYF. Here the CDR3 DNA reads TGTGCCAGCAGTTTACTAGGGGGTACCTACGAGCAGTACTTC.

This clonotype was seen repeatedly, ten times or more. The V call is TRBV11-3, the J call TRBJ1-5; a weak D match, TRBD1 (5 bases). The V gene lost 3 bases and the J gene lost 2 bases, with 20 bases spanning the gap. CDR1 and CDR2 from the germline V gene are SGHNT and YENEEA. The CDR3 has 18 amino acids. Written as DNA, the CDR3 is TGTGCCAGCAGCTTGGGTTCCAGGCAGGGCTGTGGCAATCAGCCCCAGCATTTT. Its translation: CASSLGSRQGCGNQPQHF. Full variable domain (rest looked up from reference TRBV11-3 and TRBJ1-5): EAGVVQSPRYKIIEKKQPVAFWCNPISGHNTLYWYLQNLGQGPELLIRYENEEAVDDSQLPKDRFSAERLKGVDSTLKIQPAELGDSAVYLCASSLGSRQGCGNQPQHFGDGTRLSIL.

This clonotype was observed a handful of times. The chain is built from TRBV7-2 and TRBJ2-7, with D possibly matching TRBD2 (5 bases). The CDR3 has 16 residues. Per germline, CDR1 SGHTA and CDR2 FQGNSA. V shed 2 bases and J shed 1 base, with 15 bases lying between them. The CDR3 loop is CASSLIQDSLSYEQYF. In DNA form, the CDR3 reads TGTGCCAGCAGCTTAATCCAGGACTCCTTATCCTACGAGCAGTACTTC. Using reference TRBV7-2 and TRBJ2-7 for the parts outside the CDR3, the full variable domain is GAGVSQSPSNKVTEKGKDVELRCDPISGHTALYWYRQSLGQGLEFLIYFQGNSAPDKSGLPSDRFSAERTGGSVSTLTIQRTQQEDSAVYLCASSLIQDSLSYEQYFGPGTRLTVT.

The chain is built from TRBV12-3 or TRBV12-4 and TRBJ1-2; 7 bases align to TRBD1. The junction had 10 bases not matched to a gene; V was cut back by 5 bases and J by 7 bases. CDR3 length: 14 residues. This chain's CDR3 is CASSIQTGRGGYTF. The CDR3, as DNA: TGTGCCAGCAGTATTCAGACAGGGCGAGGTGGCTACACCTTC.

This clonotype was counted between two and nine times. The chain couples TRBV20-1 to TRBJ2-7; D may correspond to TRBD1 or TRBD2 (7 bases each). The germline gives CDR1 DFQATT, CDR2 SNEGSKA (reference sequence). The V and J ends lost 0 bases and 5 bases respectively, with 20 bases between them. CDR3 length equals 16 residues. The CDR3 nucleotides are TGCAGTGCTAGAGATCATGAGACAGGGAGGGGTAACGAGCAGTACTTC. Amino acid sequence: CSARDHETGRGNEQYF.

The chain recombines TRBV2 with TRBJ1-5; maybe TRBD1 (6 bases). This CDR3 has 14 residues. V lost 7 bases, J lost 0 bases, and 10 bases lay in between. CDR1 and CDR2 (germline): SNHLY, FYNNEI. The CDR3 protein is CASKGGPSNQPQHF. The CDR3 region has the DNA TGTGCCAGCAAGGGGGGACCTAGCAATCAGCCCCAGCATTTT.

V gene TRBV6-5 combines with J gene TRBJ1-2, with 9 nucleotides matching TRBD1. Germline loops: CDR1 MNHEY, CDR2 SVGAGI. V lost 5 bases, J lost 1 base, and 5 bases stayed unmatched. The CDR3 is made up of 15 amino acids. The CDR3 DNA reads TGTGCCAGCAGTGAGACAGGGGGGGTTAACTATGGCTACACCTTC. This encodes CASSETGGVNYGYTF.

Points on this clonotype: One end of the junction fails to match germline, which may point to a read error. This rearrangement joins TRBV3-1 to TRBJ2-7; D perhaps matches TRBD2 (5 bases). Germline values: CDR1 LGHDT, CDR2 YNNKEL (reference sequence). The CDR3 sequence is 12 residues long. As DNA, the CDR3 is TGTGCCTGCAGCCAAGATCGGGGCGAGCAGTACTTC. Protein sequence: CACSQDRGEQYF.

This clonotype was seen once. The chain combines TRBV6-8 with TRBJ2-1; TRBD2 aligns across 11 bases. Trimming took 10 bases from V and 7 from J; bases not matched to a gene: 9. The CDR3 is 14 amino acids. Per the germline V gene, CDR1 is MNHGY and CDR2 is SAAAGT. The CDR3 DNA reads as TGTGCCACCCCAGGGACTAGCGGTTATAATGAGCAGTTCTTC. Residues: CATPGTSGYNEQFF.